The source of this TCR beta chain is a study of PD-L1 blockade in urothelial cancer. In germline, CDR1 is GTSNPN, CDR2 SVGIG (reference sequence). V lost 6 bases to trimming and J lost 3 bases, with 15 bases between them. This CDR3 region has 14 residues. Libraries were prepared by immunoSEQ multiplex PCR; TCRdb keeps only in-frame clonotypes and omits some of them. The table records more than 85,000 clones, about 90% of them present only once. The input for sequencing was PBMCs, taken around atezolizumab (anti-PD-L1) treatment. The clonotype comes from a woman aged 80 or over with urothelial cancer. The chain couples TRBV30 to TRBJ2-4, with D perhaps TRBD2 (5 bases). Here the CDR3 DNA reads TGTGCCTGTGTCTGGCGGGCAGGCAAAAACATTCAGTACTTC. Amino acid sequence: CACVWRAGKNIQYF.